The T cell receptor beta chain described here comes from a study of spatial heterogeneity in lung cancer. TCRdb re-analysed the 5' RACE reads in MiXCR, keeping a single row per CDR3 protein. Among tens of thousands of distinct CDR3 sequences listed, roughly 12% were seen once. Time point reported: sample taken at primary tumor resection. No cells were sorted before sequencing. The whole RNA sequenced was extracted from tumor, nontumor lung or frozen PBMC. The sequences come from PBMCs, collected at surgery. This TCR came from a male donor with early-stage non-small cell lung cancer.

CDR3 region: CASSQEVSPAVMGQETQYF. CDR3 in DNA: TGTGCCAGCAGCCAAGAAGTATCGCCAGCCGTGATGGGACAAGAGACCCAGTACTTC. The rearrangement joins TRBV14 to TRBJ2-5; D not certain. Germline CDR1 reads SGHDN; CDR2 reads FVKESK. The CDR3 has 19 residues. Trimming shortened V by 0 bases and J by 2 bases, and 22 bases separated the two germline ends.